Each of the 22 T cell receptor beta chains below was sequenced from the same sample in a study of technical replicates of blood from several donors. TCRdb's table, derived via immunoSEQ multiplex PCR, lists solely in-frame clones and lacks some. The sample has approximately 59,000 clones, around 87% seen once; the top ten hold about 5.5%. Sequencing input: PBMCs. These receptors all come from a human donor in good health. Some clones in this sample may be carry-over from other donors' samples.

The chain is built from TRBV4-3 and TRBJ2-3, with TRBD2 matching 15 bases. This CDR3 is 20 amino acids long. With V trimmed by 1 base and J by 4 bases, 12 bases remained unmatched. CDR1 and CDR2 (germline): LGHNA, YSLEER. The CDR3 region is CASSQGGTSGRLAIADTQYF. CDR3 coding DNA: TGCGCCAGCAGCCAAGGCGGGACTAGCGGGAGGTTGGCTATCGCAGATACGCAGTATTTT.

This clone occurred a few times. The chain uses TRBV7-8 and TRBJ1-2; TRBD1 matches 8 bases. Germline V gives CDR1 SGHVS, CDR2 FQNEAQ. The CDR3 runs to 15 residues. The J segment lost 3 bases and the V segment lost 4 bases, leaving 7 bases of the junction unmatched. CDR3 nucleotides: TGTGCCAGCAGCTCATCCTGGACAGGGCACTATGGCTACACCTTC. This encodes CASSSSWTGHYGYTF.

The chain joins TRBV10-1 to TRBJ1-4; D is undetermined. Germline assignment: CDR1 WNHNN and CDR2 SYGVQD (reference sequence). V shed 2 bases and J shed 2 bases, with 9 bases lying between them. The CDR3 covers 15 residues. CDR3: CASSEGGRTNEKLFF. The CDR3 coding sequence is TGCGCCAGCAGTGAGGGAGGTAGGACTAATGAAAAACTGTTTTTT.

This rearrangement joins TRBV10-3 to TRBJ2-7; TRBD1 agrees at 8 bases. Germline CDR1 reads ENHRY; CDR2 reads SYGVKD. Losses at the gene ends were 6 bases for V and 1 base for J; bases not matched to a gene: 2. CDR3 size: 13 residues. As DNA, the CDR3 is TGTGCCATCAGCGGACAGGGTTCCTACGAGCAGTACTTC. Translation gives CAISGQGSYEQYF.

The chain uses TRBV7-2 and TRBJ2-3, with a possible D match to TRBD1 (5 bases). The V end was cut by 4 bases, the J end by 6 bases, with 23 bases between. Germline CDR1 and CDR2: SGHTA and FQGNSA. The CDR3 covers 17 residues. The CDR3 DNA follows: TGTGCCAGCAGCTCAAGGAGTGTCGTGCTAAGGGGTGATACGCAGTATTTT. This gives the protein CASSSRSVVLRGDTQYF.

CDR3 nucleotides: TGTGCCAGCTCACCAACATATCCGGACAGAGTCAATCAGCCCCAGCATTTT. Translating gives CASSPTYPDRVNQPQHF. The genes are TRBV18 and TRBJ1-5; weak D call: TRBD1 (6 bases). Trimming stripped 2 bases from V and 3 bases from J, with 17 bases between. The V gene's germline CDR1 is KGHSH and CDR2 LQKENI. The CDR3 runs 17 residues.

The chain couples TRBV11-2 to TRBJ2-1, with D possibly being TRBD2 (5 bases). The germline CDR1 and CDR2 sequences are SGHAT and FQNNGV. This CDR3 comprises 13 residues. Trimming took 6 bases from V and 9 from J, leaving 15 bases between them. CDR3 coding DNA: TGTGCCAGCAGACCGTCTAGCTCACGTGAGCAGTTCTTC. Its protein product is CASRPSSSREQFF.

This chain joins TRBV29-1 and TRBJ1-4; unclear D gene. The CDR3 runs 12 residues. V was cut by 7 bases and J by 8 bases, with 14 bases left in between. CDR1 and CDR2 (germline): SQVTM, ANQGSEA. CDR3 nucleotide sequence: TGCAGCGCCTACGGAGGAGACGAAAAACTGTTTTTT. It encodes CSAYGGDEKLFF.

This clone was detected only a few times. J is TRBJ1-6 and V is TRBV6-5; a possible D gene is TRBD1 (5 bases). The CDR3 length is 14 residues. The germline CDR1 and CDR2 sequences are MNHEY and SVGAGI. V shed 4 bases and J shed 9 bases, with 13 bases lying between them. This chain's CDR3 is CASSSQEFASPLHF. The CDR3 region has the DNA TGTGCCAGCAGTTCACAGGAGTTCGCTTCACCCCTCCACTTT.

The gene calls are TRBV10-2 and TRBJ2-2, with TRBD2 identical over 10 bases. The J segment lost 0 bases and the V segment lost 3 bases, leaving 10 bases of the junction unmatched. Germline values: CDR1 WSHSY, CDR2 SAAADI. CDR3 length: 19 residues. CDR3 sequence: CASSEVSLAGASNTGELFF. CDR3 nucleotide sequence: TGCGCCAGCAGTGAAGTGTCGCTAGCGGGGGCCTCGAACACCGGGGAGCTGTTTTTT.

This clone was seen only once. The chain employs TRBV7-8 and TRBJ2-5; TRBD2 matches at 10 bases. Germline trimming cut 3 bases from V and 2 bases from J; bases unmatched to any gene: 6. In germline, CDR1 is SGHVS, CDR2 FQNEAQ. The CDR3 totals 16 residues. This CDR3 is CASSFGLAAIQETQYF. The CDR3 nucleotides read TGTGCCAGCAGCTTCGGACTAGCGGCCATTCAAGAGACCCAGTACTTC.

This rearrangement joins TRBV4-3 to TRBJ1-2, with 8 bases fitting TRBD1. CDR3 size: 15 residues. Germline V lookup: CDR1 LGHNA, CDR2 YSLEER. The trim removed 0 bases at V and 8 bases at J, leaving 8 bases unmatched. The CDR3 loop reads CASSQETGVASGYTF. CDR3 DNA sequence: TGCGCCAGCAGCCAAGAGACAGGGGTGGCCTCCGGCTACACCTTC.

The chain uses TRBV6-5 and TRBJ1-5, with D tentatively TRBD1 (5 bases). Germline lookup yields CDR1 MNHEY and CDR2 SVGAGI. The CDR3 is 15 amino acids. Trimming cost V 5 bases and J 1 base, with 12 bases left between them. The CDR3 protein is CASSKAGLSNQPQHF. CDR3 sequence (DNA): TGTGCCAGCAGTAAGGCAGGGCTAAGCAATCAGCCCCAGCATTTT.

This chain links TRBV25-1 with TRBJ1-1; a possible D gene is TRBD1 (5 bases). From germline, CDR1 is MGHDK and CDR2 SYGVNS. V shed 0 bases and J shed 4 bases, with 9 bases lying between them. The CDR3 extends over 14 amino acids. This CDR3 reads CASSEYWQGTEAFF. The CDR3 DNA sequence: TGTGCCAGCAGTGAATACTGGCAGGGCACTGAAGCTTTCTTT. Variable domain in full (rest from reference TRBV25-1 and TRBJ1-1): EADIYQTPRYLVIGTGKKITLECSQTMGHDKMYWYQQDPGMELHLIHYSYGVNSTEKGDLSSESTVSRIRTEHFPLTLESARPSHTSQYLCASSEYWQGTEAFFGQGTRLTVV.

DNA of the CDR3: TGTGCCTGGAGTTCGGGACTGTACAATGAGCAGTTCTTC. It encodes CAWSSGLYNEQFF. V gene TRBV30 combines with J gene TRBJ2-1, with D possibly being TRBD2 (6 bases). Germline V gene data show CDR1 as GTSNPN and CDR2 as SVGIG (reference sequence). Trimming pared 2 bases from V and 4 bases from J, leaving 9 bases between. CDR3 length: 13 amino acids.

The rearrangement links TRBV30 to TRBJ2-7; no clear D gene. Germline CDR1 reads GTSNPN; CDR2 reads SVGIG (reference sequence). This CDR3 has 13 amino acids. V dropped 2 bases and J dropped 3 bases, with 11 bases sitting between them. The CDR3 coding sequence is TGTGCCTGGAGTTGGCGGAGAGACTACGAGCAGTACTTC. Its translation: CAWSWRRDYEQYF.

The chain recombines TRBV2 with TRBJ2-4; tentatively, D is TRBD2 (6 bases). Germline lookup yields CDR1 SNHLY and CDR2 FYNNEI. The length of the CDR3 is 14 residues. V was shortened by 3 bases and J by 1 base, with 7 bases between the two germline ends. The CDR3 sequence: CASSEAGAKNIQYF. The CDR3 bases are TGTGCCAGCAGTGAGGCGGGGGCCAAAAACATTCAGTACTTC.

This chain joins TRBV7-8 and TRBJ2-7, with 12 positions matching TRBD1. The CDR3 consists of 16 residues. Germline values: CDR1 SGHVS, CDR2 FQNEAQ. Trimming at V came to 4 bases and at J to 4 bases, leaving 8 bases not matched to a gene. The CDR3 loop reads CASSYPPGQGAYEQYF. The CDR3 coding sequence is TGTGCCAGCAGCTACCCGCCGGGACAGGGGGCTTACGAGCAGTACTTC.

The gene calls are TRBV7-2 and TRBJ1-2; D remains unclear. Per the germline V gene, CDR1 is SGHTA and CDR2 is FQGNSA. CDR3 size: 12 residues. V dropped 5 bases and J dropped 8 bases, with 12 bases sitting between them. This chain's CDR3 is CASSRTGGGYTF. In nucleotides, the CDR3 is TGTGCCAGCAGCCGGACCGGCGGGGGCTACACCTTC.

J is TRBJ1-2 and V is TRBV30; D is perhaps TRBD1 (6 bases). The V gene lost 6 bases and the J gene lost 0 bases, with 11 bases spanning the gap. Germline-derived CDR1 and CDR2 are GTSNPN and SVGIG (reference sequence). This CDR3 is 13 amino acids long. The CDR3 DNA reads as TGTGCCTGTTACAGGGATACTAACTATGGCTACACCTTC. It specifies CACYRDTNYGYTF.

There are a few counts of this clone. This chain joins TRBV30 and TRBJ2-3; 7 bases are a match to TRBD2. V gave up 0 bases and J gave up 6 bases; unmatched junction bases: 9. CDR1 and CDR2 from the germline V gene are GTSNPN and SVGIG (reference sequence). The CDR3 loop spans 15 amino acids. CDR3 nucleotides: TGTGCCTGGAGTGTATCTGCGGGAGCTAGGGATACGCAGTATTTT. The encoded protein is CAWSVSAGARDTQYF.

V is TRBV10-3 and J is TRBJ2-5, with 8 bases fitting TRBD2. Germline lookup yields CDR1 ENHRY and CDR2 SYGVKD. The CDR3 covers 15 residues. Trimming removed 3 bases from V and 4 bases from J; junction bases left unmatched: 7. CDR3 region: CAISEWTSPPETQYF. CDR3 nucleotides: TGTGCCATCAGTGAATGGACTAGCCCCCCAGAGACCCAGTACTTC.